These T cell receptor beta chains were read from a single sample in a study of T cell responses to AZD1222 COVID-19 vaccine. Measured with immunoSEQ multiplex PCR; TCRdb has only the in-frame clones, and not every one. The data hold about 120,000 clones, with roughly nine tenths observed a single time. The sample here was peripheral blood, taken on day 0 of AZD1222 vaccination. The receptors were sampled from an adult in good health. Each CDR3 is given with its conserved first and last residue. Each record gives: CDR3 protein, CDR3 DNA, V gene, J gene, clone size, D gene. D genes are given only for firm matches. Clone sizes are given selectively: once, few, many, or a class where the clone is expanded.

CATSRGGQGNTEAFF	TGTGCCACCAGCAGAGGGGGACAGGGAAACACTGAAGCTTTCTTT	TRBV15	TRBJ1-1	few	TRBD1
CATSRMIGRGPTTGELFF	TGTGCCACCAGCAGGATGATAGGTCGTGGGCCCACAACCGGGGAGCTGTTTTTT	TRBV15	TRBJ2-2	once	NA
CASSQDLTGVYGYTF	TGCGCCAGTAGCCAAGATCTTACAGGAGTCTATGGCTACACCTTC	TRBV4-1	TRBJ1-2	NA	NA
CASSVSTDYNSPLHF	TGTGCCAGCAGCGTATCCACAGACTATAATTCACCCCTCCACTTT	TRBV9	TRBJ1-6	NA	NA
CASSLWGEDQPQHF	TGTGCCAGCAGTTTATGGGGAGAGGATCAGCCCCAGCATTTT	TRBV27	TRBJ1-5	NA	NA
CASSRWDRGRGETQYF	TGTGCCAGCAGCCGGTGGGACAGGGGGCGCGGGGAGACCCAGTACTTC	TRBV5-8	TRBJ2-5	NA	TRBD1
CASSRTAGVVDNEQFF	TGTGCCAGCAGCCGGACGGCGGGAGTGGTAGACAATGAGCAGTTCTTC	TRBV7-6	TRBJ2-1	NA	TRBD2
CASSLRLAGGMGLNEQFF	TGTGCCAGCAGCCTTAGACTAGCGGGAGGGATGGGCCTCAATGAGCAGTTCTTC	TRBV3-1/TRBV3-2	TRBJ2-1	once	TRBD2
CASSIELGTEAFF	TGTGCCAGTAGTATAGAGCTGGGCACTGAAGCTTTCTTT	TRBV19	TRBJ1-1	NA	NA
CASSQEGGRASYEQYF	TGTGCCAGCAGCCAAGAAGGCGGGAGGGCCTCCTACGAGCAGTACTTC	TRBV3-1/TRBV3-2	TRBJ2-7	NA	TRBD2